These 20 T cell receptor beta chains originate from one sample sequenced in a study of shared clonotypes between healthy human individuals. Method: immunoSEQ multiplex PCR; TCRdb's copy keeps in-frame clones and lacks some. The data hold over a million clones, with approximately 70% observed a single time. Sequenced sample: memory CD4+ T cells sorted from blood. Specified subset: CD45RA-negative fraction. All receptors come from a man between 18 and 29 years old in good health.

This chain connects TRBV13 to TRBJ1-3, with D uncertain. The CDR3 is 15 residues long. Germline-derived CDR1 and CDR2 are PRHDT and FYEKMQ (reference sequence). Deletions cut 3 bases from V and 4 bases from J, with 13 bases between. CDR3 residues: CASSLNSQIGNTIYF. CDR3 bases: TGTGCCAGCAGCTTGAACAGCCAAATCGGAAACACCATATATTTT.

The chain employs TRBV5-6 and TRBJ2-5; 9 bases line up with TRBD2. V gave up 1 base and J gave up 4 bases; unmatched junction bases: 8. The CDR3 is 16 residues long. Germline V gene data show CDR1 as SGHDT and CDR2 as YYEEEE. The CDR3 DNA is TGTGCCAGCAGCTTGTGGTTAGCGGGAGTGGCAGAGACCCAGTACTTC. It codes for CASSLWLAGVAETQYF. Full variable domain (remainder filled in from reference TRBV5-6 and TRBJ2-5): DAGVTQSPTHLIKTRGQQVTLRCSPKSGHDTVSWYQQALGQGPQFIFQYYEEEERQRGNFPDRFSGHQFPNYSSELNVNALLLGDSALYLCASSLWLAGVAETQYFGPGTRLLVL.

The gene calls are TRBV5-4 and TRBJ2-7, with TRBD2 identical over 16 bases. V gave up 0 bases and J gave up 6 bases; unmatched junction bases: 6. Germline CDR1 reads SGHNT; CDR2 reads YYREEE (reference sequence). There are 17 residues in the CDR3. CDR3 in amino acids: CASSLAGLAGGFSEQYF. CDR3 coding DNA: TGTGCCAGCAGCTTGGCGGGACTAGCGGGAGGGTTTAGCGAGCAGTACTTC.

V and J are TRBV18 and TRBJ1-5; D is possibly TRBD1 (5 bases). This CDR3 contains 14 residues. V lost 5 bases to trimming and J lost 1 base, with 9 bases between them. Germline loops: CDR1 KGHSH, CDR2 LQKENI. As DNA, the CDR3 is TGTGCCAGCTCAGAGGGGCTGAGCAATCAGCCCCAGCATTTT. The encoded protein is CASSEGLSNQPQHF.

This clone appeared a few times. The chain employs TRBV27 and TRBJ1-6; possibly TRBD1 for D (5 bases). V lost 8 bases and J 0 bases, leaving 11 bases between the germline ends. CDR1 MNHEY and CDR2 SMNVEV come from the germline V gene (reference sequence). The length of the CDR3 is 15 residues. The CDR3 nucleotides are TGTGCCAGCCGAGAGGACATCTCCTATAATTCACCCCTCCACTTT. Translation gives CASREDISYNSPLHF.

This clone was seen more than once but under ten times. V and J are TRBV5-4 and TRBJ1-1, with 8 bases lining up with TRBD1. J lost 5 bases, V lost 6 bases, and 9 bases had no gene match. Germline V CDR1 and CDR2: SGHNT, YYREEE (reference sequence). CDR3 length: 14 residues. CDR3 in amino acids: CASNQDRGRTEAFF. CDR3 in DNA: TGTGCCAGCAACCAAGACAGGGGACGAACTGAAGCTTTCTTT.

The count of this clone is one. The J gene is TRBJ1-2, the V gene TRBV5-4; possibly TRBD1 for D (5 bases). Germline CDR1 and CDR2: SGHNT and YYREEE (reference sequence). The CDR3 runs 13 residues. The germline V and J ends were trimmed by 4 bases and 4 bases, with 11 bases remaining between them. Here the CDR3 reads CASSEDTRYGYTF. CDR3 in DNA: TGTGCCAGCAGCGAGGACACGCGCTATGGCTACACCTTC.

This clone was counted only a few times. This rearrangement joins TRBV19 to TRBJ1-4; D gene ambiguous. CDR1 and CDR2 from the germline V gene are LNHDA and SQIVND (reference sequence). V lost 4 bases and J lost 5, with 17 bases in between. This CDR3 comprises 16 residues. CDR3: CASSRRTALVNEKLFF. CDR3 nucleotides: TGTGCCAGTAGTAGACGGACCGCGCTTGTAAATGAAAAACTGTTTTTT.

V usage is TRBV28 and J usage is TRBJ2-5, with 8 positions matching TRBD2. Germline values: CDR1 MDHEN, CDR2 SYDVKM. The CDR3 runs 16 residues. Germline trimming cut 2 bases from V and 1 base from J; bases unmatched to any gene: 6. The CDR3 is CASSLVAGLSQETQYF. CDR3 bases: TGTGCCAGCAGTTTAGTAGCGGGGTTGAGCCAAGAGACCCAGTACTTC.

The gene calls are TRBV25-1 and TRBJ2-2; 7 bases agree with TRBD1. The CDR3 loop spans 14 amino acids. Trimming cost V 5 bases and J 4 bases; bases outside gene matches: 4. Germline CDR1 is MGHDK and CDR2 is SYGVNS. As DNA, the CDR3 is TGTGCCAGCAGTTCCGCAGGGGGCACCGGGGAGCTGTTTTTT. Amino acids: CASSSAGGTGELFF.

The count of this clone is one. The rearrangement joins TRBV6-5 to TRBJ1-5; D is possibly TRBD1 (5 bases). Per germline, CDR1 MNHEY and CDR2 SVGAGI. The CDR3 length is 15 residues. Trimming pared 2 bases from V and 1 base from J, leaving 9 bases between. In DNA form, the CDR3 reads TGTGCCAGCAGTTACGATGGGGGGAGCAATCAGCCCCAGCATTTT. This codes for CASSYDGGSNQPQHF.

The chain couples TRBV5-8 to TRBJ1-2; D is undetermined. V lost 2 bases to trimming and J lost 1 base, with 9 bases between them. The CDR3 contains 14 residues. The germline CDR1 and CDR2 sequences are SGHTS and YDEGEE. CDR3 in DNA: TGTGCCAGCAGCTTATCGGGATTTAACTATGGCTACACCTTC. It codes for CASSLSGFNYGYTF. The variable domain in full, completed from reference TRBV5-8 and TRBJ1-2, reads EAGVTQSPTHLIKTRGQQATLRCSPISGHTSVYWYQQALGLGLQFLLWYDEGEERNRGNFPPRFSGRQFPNYSSELNVNALELEDSALYLCASSLSGFNYGYTFGSGTRLTVV.

The chain links TRBV19 to TRBJ2-5; 9 bases fit TRBD2. V was pared by 7 bases and J by 0 bases, with 6 bases of the junction left unmatched. The CDR3 length is 15 residues. The germline gives CDR1 LNHDA, CDR2 SQIVND (reference sequence). This CDR3 is CASIPSGAYQETQYF. CDR3 DNA sequence: TGTGCCAGTATCCCTAGCGGGGCGTACCAAGAGACCCAGTACTTC.

The rearrangement links TRBV5-1 to TRBJ2-7, with D unresolved. The V end lost 4 bases, the J end lost 4 bases, and 15 bases lay between the germline ends. The CDR3 extends over 14 amino acids. Germline V gene data show CDR1 as SGHRS and CDR2 as YFSETQ. The DNA of the CDR3 is TGCGCCAGCAGCCCAAGGACGGATTTATACGAGCAGTACTTC. Residues: CASSPRTDLYEQYF.

The chain couples TRBV5-6 to TRBJ2-5; D might be TRBD1 (6 bases). Trimming left V 7 bases short and J 5 bases short, with 15 bases between. The CDR3 has 13 amino acids. Germline-derived CDR1 and CDR2 are SGHDT and YYEEEE. For the CDR3, the DNA is TGTGCCAGCCTGAACAGGGCCAGGGAGACCCAGTACTTC. Its protein is CASLNRARETQYF.

The chain couples TRBV7-2 to TRBJ1-1, with D perhaps matching TRBD1 (5 bases). Between the trimmed V and J ends, which lost 0 bases and 1 base, there was a span of 9 bases. CDR1 is SGHTA and CDR2 is FQGNSA in the germline V gene. There are 15 residues in the CDR3. The chain's CDR3 is CASSLASGWNTEAFF. For the CDR3, the DNA is TGTGCCAGCAGCTTAGCCTCAGGGTGGAACACTGAAGCTTTCTTT.

The V and J genes are TRBV10-1 and TRBJ1-1; the D gene is possibly TRBD1 (5 bases). The CDR3 length is 13 residues. Germline CDR1 reads WNHNN; CDR2 reads SYGVQD (reference sequence). V lost 6 bases, J lost 0 bases, and 8 bases lay in between. CDR3 region: CASRLGLNTEAFF. The CDR3 DNA reads TGCGCCAGCAGACTGGGGCTGAACACTGAAGCTTTCTTT.

As DNA, the CDR3 is TGTGCCAGCACCCTTGGCGGGAGGGCGAGCACAGATACGCAGTATTTT. This sequence encodes CASTLGGRASTDTQYF. The chain recombines TRBV9 with TRBJ2-3; 9 bases agree with TRBD2. Germline CDR1 SGDLS, CDR2 YYNGEE. CDR3 length equals 16 residues. V shed 6 bases and J 0 bases; nucleotides not matched to a gene: 8.

In DNA, the CDR3 is TGTGCCAGCTCACCAGGGGGCATGACCTATGGCTACACCTTC. It is translated as CASSPGGMTYGYTF. The gene calls are TRBV18 and TRBJ1-2; maybe TRBD1 (6 bases). The CDR3 spans 14 residues. Germline CDR1 and CDR2: KGHSH and LQKENI. V lost 2 bases and J 4 bases, leaving 11 bases between the germline ends.

V usage is TRBV29-1 and J usage is TRBJ2-3; 7 nucleotides match TRBD2. The CDR3 extends over 16 amino acids. J was trimmed by 6 bases and V by 6 bases; bases with no gene match: 18. CDR1 is SQVTM, CDR2 ANQGSEA, per germline. The CDR3 DNA sequence: TGCAGCGTCCACCCAGGGACGGGAGGACTAGAGGATACGCAGTATTTT. Translation: CSVHPGTGGLEDTQYF.